This T cell receptor beta chain emerged from a study of T-cell reconstitution after alpha-beta-depleted transplantation in children. TCRbeta library construction was performed incorporating unique molecular identifiers. A single record per CDR3 protein comes from TCRdb applying MiXCR to the PCR reads. The repertoire holds hundreds of thousands of distinct CDR3 sequences, with 20% to 30% as singletons. In its sample, this clonotype was seen a few times. CDR1 is SGHRS and CDR2 is YFSETQ in the germline V gene. Trimming took 0 bases from V and 0 from J, leaving 3 bases between them. The CDR3 is made up of 14 amino acids.

The receptor was derived from a female patient under 10 years old who had a stem cell transplant for congenital amegakaryocytic thrombocytopenia, so the T cells may come from the graft donor. The chain recombines TRBV5-1 with TRBJ2-2; D call uncertain. Here the sequenced sample was PBMCs, mostly from graft donor cells, taken 360 days after TCRalphabeta/CD19-depleted stem cell transplant. The CDR3 sequence is CASSLVSNTGELFF. Written as DNA, the CDR3 is TGCGCCAGCAGCTTGGTGTCGAACACCGGGGAGCTGTTTTTT.